These 23 T cell receptor beta chains came from one sample sequenced in a study of regulatory T cells in long-lasting Graves disease. Specified time point: persistent/refractory GD, antithyroid drugs over 5 years with positive TRAb. Scientists built the TCR library using RNA that was extracted from PBMCs. The authors built TCR beta libraries using iRepertoire HTBI primers and Arm-PCR of CDR3 regions. Using its own MiXCR run on the multiplex PCR reads, TCRdb lists one record per CDR3 protein. The sample includes around 450,000 distinct CDR3 sequences, roughly 21% of them seen just once. Specimen: peripheral blood mononuclear cells (PBMCs), collected when the disease was refractory, from a patient treated with antithyroid drugs. The receptor source for this set is a female donor with Graves disease.

This clonotype was counted between two and nine times. This CDR3 is CASSYSTGALGDTEAFF. The CDR3, as DNA: TGTGCCAGCAGTTACTCGACCGGGGCCCTCGGGGACACTGAAGCTTTCTTT. This sequence joins TRBV6-2 or TRBV6-3 and TRBJ1-1, with D possibly matching TRBD1 (5 bases). The V end was cut by 0 bases, the J end by 3 bases, with 17 bases between. The germline gives CDR1 MNHEY, CDR2 SVGEGT. This CDR3 has 17 residues.

This chain connects TRBV29-1 to TRBJ2-7; either TRBD1 or TRBD2 may supply D (5 bases each). This CDR3 is 15 amino acids long. Trimming removed 7 bases at V and 2 bases at J, with 21 bases between. Germline CDR1 is SQVTM and CDR2 is ANQGSEA. CDR3 coding DNA: TGCAGCGCCGGCCTTGGGACCTACCCCGCCTACGAGCAGTACTTC. It encodes CSAGLGTYPAYEQYF.

This clonotype was detected only a few times. The chain combines TRBV30 with TRBJ1-1; possibly TRBD1 for D (6 bases). Germline CDR1 GTSNPN, CDR2 SVGIG (reference sequence). V shed 5 bases and J shed 5 bases, with 15 bases lying between them. The CDR3 length is 13 residues. The CDR3 sequence: CAWGIGGTTEAFF. DNA of the CDR3: TGTGCCTGGGGGATAGGGGGGACGACTGAAGCTTTCTTT.

This chain uses TRBV6-1 with TRBJ1-1; TRBD1 agrees at 9 bases. The V and J ends lost 6 bases and 6 bases, in that order; junction bases with no gene match: 11. The CDR3 sequence is 15 residues long. The germline V gene encodes CDR1 MNHNS and CDR2 SASEGT. CDR3 DNA: TGTGCCAGCAGGCCACAGGGGGCGCAGATATCTGAAGCTTTCTTT. Translating gives CASRPQGAQISEAFF.

The J gene is TRBJ1-5, the V gene TRBV7-9, with D unresolved. Germline V lookup: CDR1 SEHNR, CDR2 FQNEAQ (reference sequence). The CDR3 has 13 amino acids. Trimming left V 3 bases short and J 4 bases short, with 7 bases between. The CDR3 coding sequence is TGTGCCAGCAGCTTCACGGCAAATCAGCCCCAGCATTTT. Translated, it gives CASSFTANQPQHF.

This clonotype occurred many times. The chain couples TRBV20-1 to TRBJ1-2; D is ambiguous. Germline V gene lookup returns CDR1 DFQATT and CDR2 SNEGSKA (reference sequence). Between the trimmed V and J ends, which lost 3 bases and 2 bases, there was a span of 7 bases. CDR3 length: 12 residues. CDR3 loop: CSARPGNYGYTF. CDR3 bases: TGCAGTGCTAGGCCCGGGAACTATGGCTACACCTTC.

This clonotype has only a few counts. The chain employs TRBV20-1 and TRBJ1-3; no reliable D call. Trimming cost V 1 base and J 3 bases, with 7 bases left between them. Germline-derived CDR1 and CDR2 are DFQATT and SNEGSKA (reference sequence). The CDR3 covers 13 residues. The CDR3 reads CSARGGNGNTIYF. CDR3 nucleotides: TGCAGTGCTAGAGGAGGAAATGGAAACACCATATATTTT.

This clonotype turned up a few times. The chain has TRBV28 and TRBJ2-1, with TRBD2 identical over 10 bases. Trimming took 6 bases from V and 7 from J; bases not matched to a gene: 9. Per the germline V gene, CDR1 is MDHEN and CDR2 is SYDVKM. CDR3 length: 15 amino acids. The CDR3 sequence is CASSPLAGVRNEQFF. In DNA, the CDR3 is TGTGCCAGCAGCCCCCTAGCGGGAGTTCGGAATGAGCAGTTCTTC.

This clonotype was picked up many times. The CDR3 DNA follows: TGTGCCAGCAGCGCGGGCAAAAACATTCAGTACTTC. The encoded protein is CASSAGKNIQYF. This chain links TRBV28 with TRBJ2-4; a weak D match, TRBD2 (5 bases). The germline V gene has CDR1 MDHEN and CDR2 SYDVKM. V was clipped by 6 bases and J by 3 bases, with 6 bases between them. This CDR3 spans 12 amino acids.

The V call is TRBV11-2, the J call TRBJ2-2; 9 positions match TRBD2. The CDR3 consists of 16 residues. Unmatched junction bases numbered 8, after V lost 2 bases and J lost 7 bases. CDR1 SGHAT and CDR2 FQNNGV come from the germline V gene. The CDR3, as DNA: TGTGCCAGCAGCTTATTTGCGGGGGGGCAGATCGGGGAGCTGTTTTTT. Amino acid sequence: CASSLFAGGQIGELFF.

The V gene is TRBV4-3, the J gene TRBJ2-7, with 8 bases identical to TRBD2. The V gene's germline CDR1 is LGHNA and CDR2 YSLEER. CDR3 length: 15 residues. V shed 0 bases and J 4 bases; nucleotides not matched to a gene: 5. The CDR3 loop reads CASSQDAGGPYEQYF. The CDR3 DNA follows: TGCGCCAGCAGCCAAGACGCGGGAGGTCCATACGAGCAGTACTTC.

This clonotype has ten or more counts. The gene calls are TRBV27 and TRBJ1-5; a possible D gene is TRBD1 (6 bases). The V end was cut by 3 bases, the J end by 1 base, with 10 bases between. This CDR3 has 15 residues. Germline V gene sequence: CDR1 MNHEY, CDR2 SMNVEV (reference sequence). The CDR3 nucleotides are TGTGCCAGCAGTTTGGTGGGACAAAGCAATCAGCCCCAGCATTTT. Residues: CASSLVGQSNQPQHF.

At least ten counts were recorded for this clonotype. CDR3 DNA: TGTGCCAGCAGCGACCCGGGACAGGGAGGCACTGAAGCTTTCTTT. It specifies CASSDPGQGGTEAFF. The chain uses TRBV6-1 and TRBJ1-1; the match to TRBD1 covers 9 bases. CDR1 MNHNS and CDR2 SASEGT come from the germline V gene. The CDR3 has 15 amino acids. With 6 bases clipped from V and 4 bases from J, the junction kept 9 bases outside the gene matches.

There are many counts of this clonotype. The V gene is TRBV2, the J gene TRBJ1-4; D uncertain. Trimming stripped 4 bases from V and 14 bases from J, with 14 bases between. CDR1 is SNHLY, CDR2 FYNNEI, per germline. The CDR3 has 12 amino acids. CDR3 in amino acids: CASSVSQATLFF. For the CDR3, the DNA is TGTGCCAGCAGTGTCTCCCAGGCCACTCTGTTTTTT.

This clonotype occurred many times. The gene calls are TRBV11-2 and TRBJ1-2, with D perhaps TRBD1 (5 bases). The CDR3 runs 15 residues. The germline V gene encodes CDR1 SGHAT and CDR2 FQNNGV. Trimming took off 3 bases at V and 2 bases at J, with 13 bases between the two ends. The CDR3 region is CASSLPQGFNYGYTF. CDR3 in DNA: TGTGCCAGCAGCTTGCCGCAGGGCTTCAACTATGGCTACACCTTC.

The gene calls are TRBV20-1 and TRBJ2-3; TRBD2 matches at 14 bases. This CDR3 has 15 amino acids. Trimming cost V 6 bases and J 6 bases; bases outside gene matches: 8. CDR1 and CDR2 (germline): DFQATT, SNEGSKA (reference sequence). CDR3 in amino acids: CSATRLAGGGDTQYF. Written as DNA, the CDR3 is TGCAGTGCGACCCGACTAGCGGGAGGGGGGGATACGCAGTATTTT.

This chain links TRBV11-2 with TRBJ2-7; D not certain. In germline, CDR1 is SGHAT, CDR2 FQNNGV. This CDR3 has 15 amino acids. Trimming removed 6 bases from V and 0 bases from J, with 15 bases in between. This CDR3 is CASRTEARLSYEQYF. CDR3 DNA sequence: TGTGCCAGCAGAACCGAAGCCCGCCTCTCCTACGAGCAGTACTTC.

This clonotype was detected ten times or more. The rearrangement links TRBV28 to TRBJ2-1; the match to TRBD2 covers 7 bases. V trimming: 5 bases; J trimming: 8 bases; junction bases outside the gene matches: 3. Germline values: CDR1 MDHEN, CDR2 SYDVKM. The length of the CDR3 is 12 residues. The CDR3: CASSHRGDEQFF. DNA for the CDR3: TGTGCCAGCAGTCATCGGGGGGATGAGCAGTTCTTC. The complete variable domain, with remaining parts taken from reference TRBV28 and TRBJ2-1, reads DVKVTQSSRYLVKRTGEKVFLECVQDMDHENMFWYRQDPGLGLRLIYFSYDVKMKEKGDIPEGYSVSREKKERFSLILESASTNQTSMYLCASSHRGDEQFFGPGTRLTVL.

The chain employs TRBV7-9 and TRBJ2-7, with TRBD2 matching over 7 bases. Unmatched junction bases numbered 9, after V lost 5 bases and J lost 5 bases. The germline V gene encodes CDR1 SEHNR and CDR2 FQNEAQ (reference sequence). The CDR3 covers 14 residues. This CDR3 is CASSPRWGGDEQYF. In nucleotides, the CDR3 is TGTGCCAGCAGCCCCCGTTGGGGGGGAGACGAGCAGTACTTC.

The chain has TRBV4-3 and TRBJ2-7, with D perhaps TRBD1 (6 bases). V was shortened by 0 bases and J by 2 bases, with 14 bases between the two germline ends. Germline V lookup: CDR1 LGHNA, CDR2 YSLEER. The CDR3 extends over 16 amino acids. The CDR3 region is CASSQDPGVLTYEQYF. CDR3 sequence (DNA): TGCGCCAGCAGCCAAGACCCAGGGGTCCTCACCTACGAGCAGTACTTC.

This clonotype has at least ten counts. This chain uses TRBV29-1 with TRBJ1-2, with D perhaps TRBD1 (6 bases). The CDR3 loop spans 12 amino acids. Trimming stripped 6 bases from V and 3 bases from J, with 11 bases between. The V gene's germline CDR1 is SQVTM and CDR2 ANQGSEA. CDR3 loop: CSVARTDYGYTF. In nucleotides, the CDR3 is TGCAGCGTCGCTAGGACAGACTATGGCTACACCTTC.

There are many counts of this clonotype. This chain links TRBV19 with TRBJ1-2, with 7 positions matching TRBD1. Losses at the gene ends were 9 bases for V and 2 bases for J; bases not matched to a gene: 3. Germline V gives CDR1 LNHDA, CDR2 SQIVND (reference sequence). CDR3 size: 12 residues. The CDR3 nucleotides read TGTGCCAGCGCGGGACAGAACTATGGCTACACCTTC. Protein: CASAGQNYGYTF.

In this sample, this clonotype turned up many times. The chain joins TRBV2 to TRBJ2-2; D unresolved. The CDR3 spans 16 residues. V was pared by 1 base and J by 0 bases, with 9 bases between. Germline assignment: CDR1 SNHLY and CDR2 FYNNEI. In nucleotides, the CDR3 is TGTGCCAGCAGTGAAGTTCGGGTTACGAACACCGGGGAGCTGTTTTTT. This encodes CASSEVRVTNTGELFF.